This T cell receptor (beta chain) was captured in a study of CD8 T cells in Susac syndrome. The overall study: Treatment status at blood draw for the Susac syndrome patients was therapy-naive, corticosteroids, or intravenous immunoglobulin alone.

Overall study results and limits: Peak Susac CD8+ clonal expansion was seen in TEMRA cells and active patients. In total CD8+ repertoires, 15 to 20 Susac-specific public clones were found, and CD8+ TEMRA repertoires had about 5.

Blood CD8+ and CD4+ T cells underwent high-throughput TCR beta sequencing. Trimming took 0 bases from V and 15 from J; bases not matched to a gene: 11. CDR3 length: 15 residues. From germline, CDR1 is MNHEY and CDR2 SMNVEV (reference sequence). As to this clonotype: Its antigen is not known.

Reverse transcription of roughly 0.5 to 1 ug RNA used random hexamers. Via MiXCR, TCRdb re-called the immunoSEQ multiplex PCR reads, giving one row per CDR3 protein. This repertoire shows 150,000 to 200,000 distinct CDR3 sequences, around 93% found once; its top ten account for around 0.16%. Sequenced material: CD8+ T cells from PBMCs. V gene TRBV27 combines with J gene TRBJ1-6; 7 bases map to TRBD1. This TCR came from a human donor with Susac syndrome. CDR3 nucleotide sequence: TGTGCCAGCAGTTTATCTGGGACAGAGTACCTACTCCTCCACTTT. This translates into CASSLSGTEYLLLHF.